These 19 T cell receptor beta chains originate from one sample sequenced in a study of memory CD4+ T cells and cytomegalovirus serostatus. Single viable CD3+CD4+CD8-CD45RO+ cells were sorted as the memory CD4+ T cells. The method was immunoSEQ multiplex PCR; TCRdb's version includes in-frame clones alone and lacks a portion of them. The sample lists just over 45,000 clones, around 77% occurring once. Sequencing used memory CD4+ T cells from blood. These receptor sequences come from an adult in good health and CMV-seronegative.

This clone has just one count. The CDR3 reads CASSRGQGGWQPQHF. The CDR3, as DNA: TGTGCCAGTAGTAGGGGGCAGGGTGGCTGGCAGCCCCAGCATTTT. V gene TRBV19 combines with J gene TRBJ1-5, with D perhaps TRBD1 (6 bases). Trimming cost V 4 bases and J 7 bases, with 17 bases left between them. Germline CDR1 LNHDA, CDR2 SQIVND (reference sequence). This CDR3 comprises 15 residues. The complete variable domain, with remaining parts taken from reference TRBV19 and TRBJ1-5, reads DGGITQSPKYLFRKEGQNVTLSCEQNLNHDAMYWYRQDPGQGLRLIYYSQIVNDFQKGDIAEGYSVSREKKESFPLTVTSAQKNPTAFYLCASSRGQGGWQPQHFGDGTRLSIL.

The chain recombines TRBV14 with TRBJ2-1, with D unresolved. Trimming left V 5 bases short and J 4 bases short, with 15 bases between. Germline loops: CDR1 SGHDN, CDR2 FVKESK. This CDR3 is 15 amino acids long. The CDR3 region has the DNA TGTGCCAGCAGCGCTCAAATCGGGCCATACAATGAGCAGTTCTTC. Its protein product is CASSAQIGPYNEQFF.

Points on this clone: Distinct nucleotide sequences in the sample also encode this CDR3. The chain recombines TRBV7-3 with TRBJ1-3, with D maybe TRBD1 (5 bases). Germline V gives CDR1 SGHTA, CDR2 FQGTGA. V was trimmed by 0 bases and J by 4 bases, leaving 10 bases between them. This CDR3 is built from 15 residues. CDR3 loop: CASSLTGDSGNTIYF. As DNA, the CDR3 is TGTGCCAGCAGCTTAACAGGGGACTCCGGAAACACCATATATTTT. Full variable domain (rest looked up from reference TRBV7-3 and TRBJ1-3): GAGVSQTPSNKVTEKGKYVELRCDPISGHTALYWYRQSLGQGPEFLIYFQGTGAADDSGLPNDRFFAVRPEGSVSTLKIQRTERGDSAVYLCASSLTGDSGNTIYFGEGSWLTVV.

This clone occurred once. V gene TRBV29-1 combines with J gene TRBJ2-5; D unclear. Germline V lookup: CDR1 SQVTM, CDR2 ANQGSEA. The CDR3 covers 13 residues. V dropped 2 bases and J dropped 5 bases, with 12 bases sitting between them. CDR3 DNA sequence: TGCAGCGTTGAATTAAGGAATCGGGAGACCCAGTACTTC. Protein: CSVELRNRETQYF.

The CDR3 coding sequence is TGTGCCAGCAGGGTGGGCTCAGTCCAAGAGACCCAGTACTTC. This translates into CASRVGSVQETQYF. This chain connects TRBV2 to TRBJ2-5; unclear D gene. The CDR3 runs 14 residues. Per germline, CDR1 SNHLY and CDR2 FYNNEI. Trimming removed 6 bases from V and 1 base from J, with 12 bases in between. Supplemented by reference TRBV2 and TRBJ2-5, the full variable domain reads EPEVTQTPSHQVTQMGQEVILRCVPISNHLYFYWYRQILGQKVEFLVSFYNNEISEKSEIFDDQFSVERPDGSNFTLKIRSTKLEDSAMYFCASRVGSVQETQYFGPGTRLLVL.

The chain is built from TRBV6-1 and TRBJ2-7; 7 nucleotides agree with TRBD1. The CDR3 has 13 residues. V shed 7 bases, J shed 4 bases, and the junction held 7 bases outside the gene matches. Germline V gene sequence: CDR1 MNHNS, CDR2 SASEGT. The CDR3 nucleotides are TGTGCCAGCACCGGGACAGCAAATTACGAGCAGTACTTC. Its protein is CASTGTANYEQYF.

This clone was detected a few times. The V call is TRBV11-2, the J call TRBJ1-2, with a possible D match to TRBD1 (6 bases). The germline CDR1 and CDR2 sequences are SGHAT and FQNNGV. The CDR3 runs to 14 residues. V was cut by 4 bases and J by 7 bases, with 16 bases left in between. In DNA form, the CDR3 reads TGTGCCAGCAGCTCCAATACAGGGTACAGTGGCTACACCTTC. Translated, it gives CASSSNTGYSGYTF. Looking up the rest from reference TRBV11-2 and TRBJ1-2 gives the full variable domain: EAGVAQSPRYKIIEKRQSVAFWCNPISGHATLYWYQQILGQGPKLLIQFQNNGVVDDSQLPKDRFSAERLKGVDSTLKIQPAKLEDSAVYLCASSSNTGYSGYTFGSGTRLTVV.

As DNA, the CDR3 is TGTGCCAGCAGCCCCGAACAGGGGGCCCTCCCAGATACGCAGTATTTT. Protein sequence: CASSPEQGALPDTQYF. The rearrangement links TRBV7-6 to TRBJ2-3; 9 nucleotides line up with TRBD1. Germline V gives CDR1 SGHVS, CDR2 FNYEAQ. J was trimmed by 4 bases and V by 5 bases; bases with no gene match: 10. This CDR3 contains 16 residues.

The chain links TRBV5-6 to TRBJ2-7, with 9 bases lining up with TRBD1. Germline assignment: CDR1 SGHDT and CDR2 YYEEEE. After removal of 1 base from V and 3 bases from J, the junction contained 5 bases not matched to a gene. The CDR3 sequence is 15 residues long. CDR3 in amino acids: CASSLIGTGYYEQYF. The DNA of the CDR3 is TGTGCCAGCAGCTTGATTGGGACAGGGTACTACGAGCAGTACTTC.

This clone turned up a few times. The V gene is TRBV5-8, the J gene TRBJ2-5; the match to TRBD1 covers 8 bases. The CDR3 is made up of 15 amino acids. Germline CDR1 SGHTS, CDR2 YDEGEE. J gave up 5 bases and V 4 bases, and 10 bases lay outside the gene matches. The CDR3 reads CASSPSRQGFETQYF. The CDR3 DNA is TGTGCCAGCAGCCCCAGTCGACAGGGGTTCGAGACCCAGTACTTC.

A single count supports this clone. The gene calls are TRBV2 and TRBJ2-1; D is uncertain. The CDR3 spans 10 residues. The germline CDR1 and CDR2 sequences are SNHLY and FYNNEI. Trimming left V 8 bases short and J 11 bases short, with 10 bases between. The DNA of the CDR3 is TGTGCCAGCGGGGTTAGCAAGCAGTTCTTC. Encoded protein: CASGVSKQFF.

The chain carries TRBV29-1 and TRBJ2-3; D tentatively reads TRBD1 or TRBD2 (5 bases each). Per germline, CDR1 SQVTM and CDR2 ANQGSEA. This CDR3 contains 11 residues. V lost 5 bases and J 6 bases, leaving 9 bases between the germline ends. The chain's CDR3 is CSVPWGDTQYF. DNA of the CDR3: TGCAGCGTTCCCTGGGGGGATACGCAGTATTTT.

The chain has TRBV21-1 and TRBJ1-2. TRBV21-1 is an annotated pseudogene. The CDR3 sequence is 15 residues long. The CDR3 DNA reads TGTGCCAGCAGCAAAGCGTGCTCGGGGGACTATGGCTACACCTTC. Its translation: CASSKACSGDYGYTF.

This chain uses TRBV5-1 with TRBJ1-4; the D is unclear. This CDR3 is built from 15 residues. Germline CDR1 is SGHRS and CDR2 is YFSETQ. V was pared by 4 bases and J by 7 bases, with 17 bases between. The CDR3 spells CASSQLPGNGEKLFF. Written as DNA, the CDR3 is TGCGCCAGCAGCCAACTTCCGGGAAATGGTGAAAAACTGTTTTTT.

This chain connects TRBV6-5 to TRBJ2-2, with D possibly matching TRBD2 (6 bases). The V gene lost 7 bases and the J gene lost 1 base, with 13 bases spanning the gap. The CDR3 totals 15 residues. From germline, CDR1 is MNHEY and CDR2 SVGAGI. CDR3: CASMGRGMNTGELFF. The CDR3, as DNA: TGTGCCAGCATGGGGCGGGGTATGAACACCGGGGAGCTGTTTTTT.

The J gene is TRBJ2-7, the V gene TRBV5-1; 7 positions agree with TRBD1. J gave up 3 bases and V 5 bases, and 5 bases lay outside the gene matches. This CDR3 comprises 13 residues. CDR1 is SGHRS and CDR2 is YFSETQ in the germline V gene. This chain's CDR3 is CASRGDRFYEQYF. In DNA form, the CDR3 reads TGCGCCAGCAGGGGGGACAGATTCTACGAGCAGTACTTC.

This chain joins TRBV7-9 and TRBJ2-7; the match to TRBD2 covers 10 bases. Germline V CDR1 and CDR2: SEHNR, FQNEAQ (reference sequence). This CDR3 has 16 residues. V shed 0 bases, J shed 3 bases, and the junction held 5 bases outside the gene matches. The CDR3 DNA reads TGTGCCAGCAGCTTAGCGGGAGCGGGGGGGAACTACGAGCAGTACTTC. It translates to CASSLAGAGGNYEQYF.

The chain recombines TRBV11-2 with TRBJ2-6, with no clear D. Germline CDR1 and CDR2: SGHAT and FQNNGV. The germline V and J ends were trimmed by 2 bases and 0 bases, with 5 bases remaining between them. This CDR3 has 15 residues. CDR3 bases: TGTGCCAGCAGCTTAAGTGTCTCTGGGGCCAACGTCCTGACTTTC. Its protein is CASSLSVSGANVLTF. The entire variable domain, with the rest obtained from reference TRBV11-2 and TRBJ2-6, is as follows: EAGVAQSPRYKIIEKRQSVAFWCNPISGHATLYWYQQILGQGPKLLIQFQNNGVVDDSQLPKDRFSAERLKGVDSTLKIQPAKLEDSAVYLCASSLSVSGANVLTFGAGSRLTVL.

This clone was observed a handful of times. V and J are TRBV5-4 and TRBJ2-7; 10 bases fit TRBD2. Germline assignment: CDR1 SGHNT and CDR2 YYREEE (reference sequence). With 2 bases clipped from V and 0 bases from J, the junction kept 8 bases outside the gene matches. This CDR3 spans 17 amino acids. The CDR3 DNA follows: TGTGCCAGCAGCTTAGGTCTAGCGGGGGCGAGCTCCTACGAGCAGTACTTC. Protein sequence: CASSLGLAGASSYEQYF.